The sequence of this T cell receptor beta chain was determined in a study of blood T cell repertoires in COVID-19. At the level of the study: Samples of COVID-19 (acute and convalescent) were obtained from the United States, Italy and Spain. T cells, B-cell-depleted T cells, or PBMCs supplied cDNA or gDNA.

The authors' processing: Amplification from reference gene primers served as the basis for estimated nucleated cell counts. Clones were read by immunoSEQ multiplex PCR, and TCRdb kept only the in-frame ones, dropping some. That table is the source of V, J and clone size, and D and trimming were worked out from the DNA. The profile shows about 55,000 clones, 88% of them singletons. The sample holds one count of this clone. The V end lost 5 bases, the J end lost 5 bases, and 12 bases lay between the germline ends. CDR3 size: 13 residues. The V gene's germline CDR1 is LNHDA and CDR2 SQIVND (reference sequence).

The receptor comes from a man aged 55 to 69 with active COVID-19. The chain couples TRBV19 to TRBJ1-2, with D hard to call. Sequenced sample: peripheral blood. As DNA, the CDR3 is TGTGCCAGTAGTTACGGCGGGGATTATGGCTACACCTTC. Translating gives CASSYGGDYGYTF.